These T cell receptor beta chains were read from a single sample in a study of blood T cell repertoires in COVID-19. TCRdb's copy holds only in-frame clones and misses some; the assay was immunoSEQ multiplex PCR. Seen here are 250,000 to 350,000 clones, around nine tenths observed once, and the top ten hold roughly an eighth. Source material: peripheral blood. The source of these receptors is a woman aged 60-70 years with acute or convalescent COVID-19. CDR3s include the opening cysteine and the closing phenylalanine or tryptophan. The D gene is left open where the match is weak. Some rows mark clone size as missing; the rest say once, few, many or name a class of expanded clone.

V gene	CDR3 length	J gene	clone size	D gene	CDR3 protein	CDR3 DNA
TRBV29-1	15	TRBJ1-6	NA	NA	CSDNTGSSYNSPLHF	TGCAGCGACAACACAGGGAGCTCCTATAATTCACCCCTCCACTTT
TRBV27	15	TRBJ1-2	NA	NA	CASSSNRVDNYGYTF	TGTGCCAGCAGTTCAAACAGGGTGGATAACTATGGCTACACCTTC
TRBV28	13	TRBJ1-1	NA	NA	CASSLTGRTEAFF	TGTGCCAGCAGTCTAACAGGTAGAACTGAAGCTTTCTTT
TRBV4-2	14	TRBJ2-7	NA	TRBD2	CASSLVGTSGFQYF	TGTGCCAGCAGCCTCGTTGGGACTAGCGGTTTTCAGTACTTC
TRBV19	15	TRBJ1-3	NA	NA	CASSPATVSGNTIYF	TGTGCCAGTAGCCCCGCGACAGTCTCTGGAAACACCATATATTTT
TRBV5-5	12	TRBJ1-6	NA	NA	CASSLNNSPLHF	TGTGCCAGCAGTTTAAATAATTCACCCCTCCACTTT
TRBV30	13	TRBJ1-1	NA	NA	CAWSLYLNTEAFF	TGTGCCTGGAGTCTTTATTTGAACACTGAAGCTTTCTTT
TRBV24-1	14	TRBJ2-7	NA	TRBD1	CATSETGGNYEQYF	TGTGCCACCAGTGAGACAGGGGGCAACTACGAGCAGTACTTC
TRBV5-4	13	TRBJ1-2	NA	NA	CASSLGPDYGYTF	TGTGCCAGCAGCTTGGGGCCAGACTATGGCTACACCTTC
TRBV10-3	13	TRBJ1-2	NA	TRBD1	CAIREQGARGYTF	TGTGCCATCAGGGAGCAGGGGGCTAGGGGCTACACCTTC
TRBV28	14	TRBJ1-3	NA	NA	CASSLEAPGNTIYF	TGTGCCAGCAGTTTGGAGGCCCCCGGAAACACCATATATTTT
TRBV3-1/TRBV3-2	18	TRBJ2-1	NA	TRBD2	CASSQETIQHGGVDEQFF	TGTGCCAGCAGCCAAGAAACCATCCAGCACGGGGGGGTCGATGAGCAGTTCTTC
TRBV5-1	16	TRBJ2-1	NA	NA	CASSLDRTNGYNEQFF	TGCGCCAGCAGCTTGGACAGGACGAACGGCTACAATGAGCAGTTCTTC
TRBV10-3	13	TRBJ2-2	NA	TRBD2	CATSGEGTGELFF	TGTGCCACCAGCGGGGAGGGCACCGGGGAGCTGTTTTTT
TRBV11-3	16	TRBJ1-1	NA	TRBD1	CASSLGRGYGRTEAFF	TGTGCCAGCAGCTTGGGCAGGGGGTATGGTAGGACTGAAGCTTTCTTT
TRBV5-1	15	TRBJ1-3	NA	NA	CASSLGGARGNTIYF	TGCGCCAGCAGCTTGGGGGGCGCGAGGGGAAACACCATATATTTT
TRBV3-1/TRBV3-2	13	TRBJ1-1	NA	NA	CASSQGPVVEAFF	TGTGCCAGCAGCCAGGGCCCGGTGGTTGAAGCTTTCTTT
TRBV6-4	16	TRBJ2-1	NA	TRBD2	CASSDGTSGRAREQFF	TGTGCCAGCAGTGACGGGACTAGCGGGAGGGCCCGGGAGCAGTTCTTC
TRBV10-3	18	TRBJ2-2	once	TRBD2	CAIGPKQSGRANTGELFF	TGTGCCATCGGCCCAAAGCAGAGCGGGAGGGCGAACACCGGGGAGCTGTTTTTT
TRBV27	15	TRBJ2-7	NA	TRBD2	CASSSPSGTPYEQYF	TGTGCCAGCAGCTCCCCAAGCGGGACCCCCTACGAGCAGTACTTC
TRBV28	13	TRBJ2-7	NA	TRBD1	CASTGTEVYEQYF	TGTGCCAGCACCGGGACAGAAGTCTACGAGCAGTACTTC
TRBV10-2	16	TRBJ1-2	NA	TRBD1	CASSARAGGNNYGYTF	TGCGCCAGCAGCGCCCGGGCAGGGGGCAATAACTATGGCTACACCTTC
TRBV28	13	TRBJ2-7	NA	NA	CASSMGRAYEQYF	TGTGCCAGCAGCATGGGCAGGGCTTACGAGCAGTACTTC
TRBV5-1	16	TRBJ2-6	NA	TRBD1	CASSSRGTGRANVLTF	TGCGCCAGCAGTTCTCGGGGGACAGGGAGGGCCAACGTCCTGACTTTC
TRBV7-3	13	TRBJ2-1	once	NA	CASSPGAHNEQFF	TGTGCCAGCAGTCCAGGGGCCCACAATGAGCAGTTCTTC
TRBV7-3	17	TRBJ2-1	NA	NA	CASSSPRRLLGYNEQFF	TGTGCCAGCAGCTCCCCGCGGCGGCTCCTAGGATACAATGAGCAGTTCTTC
TRBV5-6	15	TRBJ1-4	NA	NA	CASSLPGTKYEKLFF	TGTGCCAGCAGCCTCCCCGGGACAAAATACGAAAAACTGTTTTTT
TRBV6-1	16	TRBJ2-1	NA	TRBD2	CASSVITSGAWNEQFF	TGTGCCAGCAGTGTCATAACTAGCGGAGCTTGGAATGAGCAGTTCTTC
TRBV5-1	15	TRBJ1-5	NA	TRBD1	CASSLGQGSNQPQHF	TGCGCCAGCAGCTTGGGACAGGGCAGCAATCAGCCCCAGCATTTT
TRBV25-1	14	TRBJ1-3	NA	NA	CASTPGTSGNTIYF	TGTGCCAGCACCCCCGGGACATCGGGAAACACCATATATTTT
TRBV5-4	15	TRBJ2-1	NA	TRBD2	CASSLALAGYNEQFF	TGTGCCAGCAGCTTGGCACTAGCGGGATACAATGAGCAGTTCTTC
TRBV6-6	14	TRBJ2-1	NA	TRBD2	CASSSRQTSYEQFF	TGTGCCAGCAGTTCCAGGCAGACTAGCTATGAGCAGTTCTTC
TRBV24-1	14	TRBJ2-1	once	TRBD2	CATGKREWHDEQFF	TGTGCCACCGGAAAGCGGGAGTGGCATGACGAGCAGTTCTTC
TRBV11-2	17	TRBJ2-1	NA	NA	CASSPRSAGALYNEQFF	TGTGCCAGCAGCCCCCGGTCGGCGGGGGCCCTCTACAATGAGCAGTTCTTC
TRBV5-4	14	TRBJ2-5	NA	NA	CASSFGTRKETQYF	TGTGCCAGCAGCTTCGGGACTCGTAAAGAGACCCAGTACTTC
TRBV18	13	TRBJ1-1	NA	TRBD1	CASSPGQKTEAFF	TGTGCCAGCTCACCGGGACAGAAGACTGAAGCTTTCTTT
TRBV29-1	12	TRBJ1-1	NA	TRBD1	CSASQGITEAFF	TGCAGCGCTTCACAGGGGATCACTGAAGCTTTCTTT
TRBV18	15	TRBJ2-7	NA	TRBD2	CASSSSKAGSYEQYF	TGTGCCAGCTCATCGTCAAAAGCGGGGTCCTACGAGCAGTACTTC
TRBV28	15	TRBJ1-1	NA	NA	CASGGAFFMNTEAFF	TGTGCCAGTGGGGGGGCTTTCTTTATGAACACTGAAGCTTTCTTT
TRBV27	17	TRBJ1-6	NA	NA	CASSLRQSSSYNSPLHF	TGTGCCAGCAGTTTAAGACAGTCGAGCTCCTATAATTCACCCCTCCACTTT
TRBV30	13	TRBJ2-1	NA	NA	CAWSAGAHNEQFF	TGTGCCTGGAGTGCCGGAGCTCACAATGAGCAGTTCTTC
TRBV7-9	14	TRBJ1-2	NA	NA	CASSLPRANYGYTF	TGTGCCAGCAGCTTACCCAGGGCAAACTATGGCTACACCTTC